This TCR beta chain was recovered during a study of blood T cell repertoires in COVID-19. Study as a whole: The study drew acute and convalescent COVID-19 samples from the United States, Italy and Spain.

The authors' processing: Using reference gene primer amplification, nucleated cell counts were estimated. The method was immunoSEQ multiplex PCR; TCRdb's version includes in-frame clones alone and lacks a portion of them. V, J and clone size are taken as reported in that table, and D and trimming were inferred from the DNA itself. Of a few hundred thousand clones detected, just under 85% appear once; the ten largest clones hold approximately 1.2%. From germline, CDR1 is MNHEY and CDR2 SMNVEV (reference sequence). Trimming took 6 bases from V and 6 from J, leaving 17 bases between them. The CDR3 spans 15 residues.

The sequence was collected from a woman aged 40-49 years with acute COVID-19. The rearrangement links TRBV27 to TRBJ2-2, with a possible D match to TRBD1 (6 bases). Sequences were obtained from PBMCs or T cells enriched from blood (not recorded which). CDR3: CASRLRDTGAGELFF. The CDR3 bases are TGTGCCAGCAGACTACGGGACACTGGCGCCGGGGAGCTGTTTTTT.